This TCR beta chain was profiled in a study of cytomegalovirus exposure and HLA in healthy donors. Primers for the PCR totalled 60 Vbeta and 13 Jbeta. Clones were read by immunoSEQ multiplex PCR, and TCRdb kept only the in-frame ones, dropping some. This table holds more than 100,000 clones, roughly 80% found once. Germline V CDR1 and CDR2: WSHSY, SAAADI. The V gene lost 4 bases and the J gene lost 4 bases, with 17 bases spanning the gap. This CDR3 is built from 16 residues. The sequenced material came from PBMCs. The rearrangement joins TRBV10-2 to TRBJ2-1, with TRBD2 as a possible D gene (5 bases). The clonotype originates from a man between 60 and 75 years old in good health and CMV-seropositive. CDR3 bases: TGCGCCAGCAGTGTTGCTAGCCAGCCTAAGTACAATGAGCAGTTCTTC. It codes for CASSVASQPKYNEQFF.